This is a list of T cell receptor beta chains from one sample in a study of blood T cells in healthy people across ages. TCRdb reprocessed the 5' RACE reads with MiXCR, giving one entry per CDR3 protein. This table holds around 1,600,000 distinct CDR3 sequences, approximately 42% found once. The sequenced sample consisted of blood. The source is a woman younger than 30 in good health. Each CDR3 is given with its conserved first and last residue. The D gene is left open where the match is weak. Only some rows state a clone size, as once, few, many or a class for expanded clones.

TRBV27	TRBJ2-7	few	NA	TGTGCCAGCAGTTGGGGGGACAGTACCTACGAGCAGTACTTC	CASSWGDSTYEQYF
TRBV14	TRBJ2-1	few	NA	TGTGCCAGCAGAACGCTTGGGGCCTACAATGAGCAGTTCTTC	CASRTLGAYNEQFF
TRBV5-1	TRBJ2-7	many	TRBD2	TGCGCCAGCAGCTTGGAACTAGCGGGATACGAGCAGTACTTC	CASSLELAGYEQYF
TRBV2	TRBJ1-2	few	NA	TGTGCCATGAATCTACAGGGCCTCGGTGGCTACACCTTC	CAMNLQGLGGYTF
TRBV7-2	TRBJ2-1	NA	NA	TGTGCCAGCAGCTCCTCAGTATGGGGGCGGAATGAGCAGTTCTTC	CASSSSVWGRNEQFF
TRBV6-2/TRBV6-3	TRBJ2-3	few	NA	TGTGCCACCGAGGACTCCCCGCCCACAGATACGCAGTATTTT	CATEDSPPTDTQYF
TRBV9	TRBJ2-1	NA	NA	TGTGCCAGCAGCGTAGGAGGGGGAGGGGCTTCCTACAATGAGCAGTTCTTC	CASSVGGGGASYNEQFF
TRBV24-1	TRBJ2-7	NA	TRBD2	TGTGCCACCAGTGACCCGCTACTAGCGGGAGGGTACAATGAGCAGTACTTC	CATSDPLLAGGYNEQYF
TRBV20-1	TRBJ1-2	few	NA	TGCAGTGCTCCCCGGGACGGGCGCTATGGCTACACCTTC	CSAPRDGRYGYTF
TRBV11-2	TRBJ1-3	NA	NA	TGTGCCAGCAGCTCTGGGACATGGGCAAACACCATATATTTT	CASSSGTWANTIYF
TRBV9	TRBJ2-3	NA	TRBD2	TGTGCCAGCCGCGTACCCATTAGCGGGAGAGAGACAGATACGCAGTATTTT	CASRVPISGRETDTQYF
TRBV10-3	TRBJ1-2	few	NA	TGTGCCATCAGTGAATGGGATCCGGAACTCACCTTC	CAISEWDPELTF
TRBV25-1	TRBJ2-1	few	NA	TGTGCCAGCAGTGAATACAAGGATAGTGTCATCTACAATGAGCAGTTCTTC	CASSEYKDSVIYNEQFF
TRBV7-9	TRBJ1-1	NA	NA	TGTGCCAGCAGCTTGTCCGAGGTGCGGAACACTGAAGCTTTCTTT	CASSLSEVRNTEAFF
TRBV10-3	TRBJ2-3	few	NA	TGTGCCACCCGGTGGTTAGGTTCCACAGATACGCAGTATTTT	CATRWLGSTDTQYF
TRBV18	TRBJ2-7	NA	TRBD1	TGTGCCAGCTCACCAGCGACAGGGATCGTCGAGCAGTACTTC	CASSPATGIVEQYF
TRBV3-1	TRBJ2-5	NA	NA	TGTGCCAGCAGTCCCACGGGGATAGCAGACTACAATGAGCAGTACTTC	CASSPTGIADYNEQYF
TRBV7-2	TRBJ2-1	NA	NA	TGTGCCAGCACCCCGGATCCGTCCTGCAATGAGCAGTTCTTC	CASTPDPSCNEQFF
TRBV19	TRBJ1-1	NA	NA	TGTGCCAGTAAAATGACGGGCACTGAAGCTTTCTTT	CASKMTGTEAFF
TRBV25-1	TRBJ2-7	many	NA	TGTGCCAGCAGTGAATTCGGGTCCTACGAGCAGTACTTC	CASSEFGSYEQYF
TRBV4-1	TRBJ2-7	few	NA	TGCGCCAGCAGCCAAGATGAACGTTCTGCCTACGAGCAGTACTTC	CASSQDERSAYEQYF
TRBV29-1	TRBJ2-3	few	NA	TGCAGCGTGATCTCAGATACGCAGTATTTT	CSVISDTQYF
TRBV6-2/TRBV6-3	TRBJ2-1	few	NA	TGTGCCAGCAGACGCCGGACCTCAATTACTCACTACGATGAGCAGTTCTTC	CASRRRTSITHYDEQFF
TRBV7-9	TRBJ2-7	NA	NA	TGTGCCAGCAGCGAAGACAGCATAGTCACCTACGAGCAGTACTTC	CASSEDSIVTYEQYF
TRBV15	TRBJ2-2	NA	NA	TGTGCCACCAGCAGAGGGGGGAACACCGGGGAGCTGTTTTTT	CATSRGGNTGELFF
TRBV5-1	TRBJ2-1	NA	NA	TGCGCCAGCAGCTTGGACAGTCGCTACGAGCAGTTCTTC	CASSLDSRYEQFF
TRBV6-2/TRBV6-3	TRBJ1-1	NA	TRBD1	TGTGCCAGCAGTTACCCCCTCACAGGGGCAGCGAACACTGAAGCTTTCTTT	CASSYPLTGAANTEAFF
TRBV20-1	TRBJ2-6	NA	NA	TGCAGTGCTAGAGGACAGCGCCACTCTGGGGCCAACGTCCTGACTTTC	CSARGQRHSGANVLTF
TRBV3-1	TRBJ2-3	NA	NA	TGTGCCAGCAGTCCTCTATTGTCGTGGACAGATACGCAGTATTTT	CASSPLLSWTDTQYF
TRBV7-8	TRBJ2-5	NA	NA	TGTGCCAGCAGCTTAAATGGTATAGAGACCCAGTACTTC	CASSLNGIETQYF
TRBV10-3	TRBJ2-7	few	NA	TGTGCCATCAGTGAGTTCCGAGAGGGGGGACTGGCCTACGAGCAGTACTTC	CAISEFREGGLAYEQYF
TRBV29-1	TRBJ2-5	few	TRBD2	TGCAGCGGTAGCGGGCGTTACCAAGAGACCCAGTACTTC	CSGSGRYQETQYF
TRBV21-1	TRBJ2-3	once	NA	TGTGCCAGCAGCAAAAAGGTGTCGGATACGCAGTATTTT	CASSKKVSDTQYF
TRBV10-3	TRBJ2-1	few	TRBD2	TGTGCCATCAACCCCGGGACTAGCGGCTACAATGAGCAGTTCTTC	CAINPGTSGYNEQFF
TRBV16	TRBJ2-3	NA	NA	TGTGCCAGCAGCCAATCGAAGGGTTCCGGGGAGTATTTT	CASSQSKGSGEYF
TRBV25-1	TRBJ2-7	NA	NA	TGTGCCAGCAGTGAAGCAATGGGGGTCGTCGAGCAGTACTTC	CASSEAMGVVEQYF
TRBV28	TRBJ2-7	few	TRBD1	TGTGCCAGCAGTTCTCCGGGACAGCACCCCTACGAGCAGTACTTC	CASSSPGQHPYEQYF
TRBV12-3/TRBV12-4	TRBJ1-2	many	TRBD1	TGTGCCAGCAGTTTAGCGTGGGACAGGGGAGTCTATGGCTACACCTTC	CASSLAWDRGVYGYTF
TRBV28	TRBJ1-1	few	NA	TGTGCCAGCAGTCCCCAGTACTTTGGTGGCACTGAAGCTTTCTTT	CASSPQYFGGTEAFF
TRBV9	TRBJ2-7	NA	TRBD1	TGTGCCAGCAGCCCCTGGGACAGGGTAACGAATGAGCAGTACTTC	CASSPWDRVTNEQYF